One sample yielded the 20 T cell receptor beta chains listed below, sequenced in a study of glioma-infiltrating T cells after dendritic cell vaccination. Documented time point: after dendritic cell vaccination, including at tumor progression/relapse. Sequenced by immunoSEQ multiplex PCR; TCRdb stores in-frame clones only, minus some. The sample comprises under 130,000 clones, around 90% of which are singletons, and approximately 2.7% rests with the top ten. Sequenced material: blood, taken after dendritic cell vaccination. These receptors were obtained from a human donor with glioblastoma.

The chain employs TRBV11-2 and TRBJ1-2; 7 bases are shared with TRBD1. The CDR3 length is 17 residues. V dropped 1 base and J dropped 2; count of bases not matched to a gene: 10. The germline gives CDR1 SGHAT, CDR2 FQNNGV. CDR3: CASSLATYRGFNYGYTF. For the CDR3, the DNA is TGTGCCAGCAGCTTAGCGACTTACAGGGGCTTCAACTATGGCTACACCTTC.

The V and J genes are TRBV7-3 and TRBJ2-2; 10 bases are a match to TRBD2. CDR1 and CDR2 (germline): SGHTA, FQGTGA. V shed 4 bases and J 6 bases; nucleotides not matched to a gene: 2. This CDR3 region has 14 residues. The CDR3 DNA is TGTGCCAGCAGCTCTAGCGGGAGTGCCGGGGAGCTGTTTTTT. It codes for CASSSSGSAGELFF.

V is TRBV5-1 and J is TRBJ1-2; D is perhaps TRBD1 (6 bases). There are 15 residues in the CDR3. With 2 bases removed from V and 3 bases from J, the gap between germline ends came to 14 bases. Germline-derived CDR1 and CDR2 are SGHRS and YFSETQ. The DNA for the CDR3 is TGCGCCAGCAGCTTATCGGGGGGCAGAGACTATGGCTACACCTTC. This encodes CASSLSGGRDYGYTF.

The genes are TRBV25-1 and TRBJ2-3, with D tentatively TRBD1 (6 bases). The V gene lost 5 bases and the J gene lost 3 bases, with 9 bases spanning the gap. CDR3 length equals 13 residues. Germline-derived CDR1 and CDR2 are MGHDK and SYGVNS. CDR3 in DNA: TGTGCCAGCAGTATGCAGGGGACAGATACGCAGTATTTT. Protein product: CASSMQGTDTQYF.

By frequency in the sample, this clone is large (0.1 to 1%). The chain has TRBV5-1 and TRBJ2-7; a weak D match, TRBD1 (5 bases). The V end lost 1 base, the J end lost 4 bases, and 12 bases lay between the germline ends. The germline gives CDR1 SGHRS, CDR2 YFSETQ. The CDR3 is 14 residues long. The CDR3 sequence is CASSLYGQTYEQYF. The CDR3, as DNA: TGCGCCAGCAGCTTGTACGGACAAACATACGAGCAGTACTTC.

J is TRBJ1-2 and V is TRBV9; tentative D call: TRBD1 (6 bases). With 4 bases removed from V and 6 bases from J, the gap between germline ends came to 13 bases. Per the germline V gene, CDR1 is SGDLS and CDR2 is YYNGEE. This CDR3 contains 13 residues. The CDR3 region has the DNA TGTGCCAGCAGCCCCTGGGGGGGCGATGGCTACACCTTC. Protein product: CASSPWGGDGYTF. Drawing the rest from reference TRBV9 and TRBJ1-2, the complete variable domain is DSGVTQTPKHLITATGQRVTLRCSPRSGDLSVYWYQQSLDQGLQFLIQYYNGEERAKGNILERFSAQQFPDLHSELNLSSLELGDSALYFCASSPWGGDGYTFGSGTRLTVV.

V and J are TRBV2 and TRBJ2-7; 13 nucleotides agree with TRBD2. The V segment lost 4 bases and the J segment 0 bases; nucleotides outside the gene matches: 0. Germline CDR1 reads SNHLY; CDR2 reads FYNNEI. The length of the CDR3 is 15 residues. CDR3: CASSGTSGSSYEQYF. The DNA for the CDR3 is TGTGCCAGCAGTGGGACTAGCGGGAGCTCCTACGAGCAGTACTTC.

The J gene is TRBJ2-1, the V gene TRBV6-5; 10 bases match TRBD1. CDR1 is MNHEY, CDR2 SVGAGI, per germline. The CDR3 has 16 amino acids. With 2 bases clipped from V and 2 bases from J, the junction kept 3 bases outside the gene matches. The CDR3 sequence: CASSYVGTGAYNEQFF. In DNA, the CDR3 is TGTGCCAGCAGTTACGTCGGGACAGGGGCCTACAATGAGCAGTTCTTC.

The rearrangement links TRBV7-9 to TRBJ1-2, with 9 bases lining up with TRBD1. Germline CDR1 and CDR2: SEHNR and FQNEAQ (reference sequence). CDR3 length: 15 residues. J lost 7 bases, V lost 0 bases, and 6 bases had no gene match. The CDR3 DNA is TGTGCCAGCAGCTTAGCCCCGGGACAGGGTACTGGCTACACCTTC. Residues: CASSLAPGQGTGYTF.

The chain carries TRBV19 and TRBJ2-2; 9 bases agree with TRBD2. From germline, CDR1 is LNHDA and CDR2 SQIVND (reference sequence). The CDR3 contains 16 residues. J was trimmed by 8 bases and V by 3 bases; bases with no gene match: 10. In DNA form, the CDR3 reads TGTGCCAGTAGTATTGCAGGCGGGGGGGCTGCGGGGGAGCTGTTTTTT. Its protein is CASSIAGGGAAGELFF.

The rearrangement uses TRBV10-3 and TRBJ1-6, with 7 bases aligning to TRBD1. The germline gives CDR1 ENHRY, CDR2 SYGVKD. The CDR3 runs 15 residues. V was pared by 2 bases and J by 7 bases, with 5 bases of the junction left unmatched. The CDR3 loop reads CAISEAGTANSPLHF. Here the CDR3 DNA reads TGTGCCATCAGTGAGGCCGGGACAGCAAATTCACCCCTCCACTTT.

The chain couples TRBV18 to TRBJ2-7, with a possible D match to TRBD2 (7 bases). The CDR3 has 12 amino acids. The germline V and J ends were trimmed by 5 bases and 5 bases, with 10 bases remaining between them. Germline CDR1 KGHSH, CDR2 LQKENI. The CDR3 loop reads CASSRGGDEQYF. CDR3 in DNA: TGTGCCAGCTCAAGGGGGGGGGACGAGCAGTACTTC.

CDR3 protein: CASSLGETGWLGSNQPQHF. In nucleotides, the CDR3 is TGTGCCAGCAGCTTGGGAGAGACAGGGTGGCTAGGTAGCAATCAGCCCCAGCATTTT. J is TRBJ1-5 and V is TRBV5-8; TRBD1 matches 7 bases. CDR1 SGHTS and CDR2 YDEGEE come from the germline V gene. This CDR3 region has 19 residues. V lost 0 bases and J lost 0; bases outside the gene matches: 12.

The chain couples TRBV5-4 to TRBJ2-2, with 8 bases matching TRBD1. Germline assignment: CDR1 SGHNT and CDR2 YYREEE (reference sequence). V gave up 2 bases and J gave up 4 bases; unmatched junction bases: 7. There are 16 residues in the CDR3. CDR3 sequence: CASSFGQGLRTGELFF. CDR3 bases: TGTGCCAGCAGCTTCGGACAGGGCCTACGCACCGGGGAGCTGTTTTTT.

V is TRBV19 and J is TRBJ1-2; tentatively, D is TRBD1 (6 bases). The V gene lost 3 bases and the J gene lost 6 bases, with 14 bases spanning the gap. CDR3 length: 14 residues. Per the germline V gene, CDR1 is LNHDA and CDR2 is SQIVND (reference sequence). This chain's CDR3 is CASSMILGADGYTF. The CDR3 region has the DNA TGTGCCAGTAGTATGATCCTGGGGGCAGATGGCTACACCTTC.

The chain joins TRBV5-1 to TRBJ2-7; TRBD1 agrees at 8 bases. Germline V lookup: CDR1 SGHRS, CDR2 YFSETQ. CDR3 length: 16 residues. V lost 4 bases, J lost 0 bases, and 9 bases stayed unmatched. As DNA, the CDR3 is TGCGCCAGCAGCCCGAGGACAGGGAGGAGCTCCTACGAGCAGTACTTC. Translated, it gives CASSPRTGRSSYEQYF.

This clone was detected a few times. The chain carries TRBV9 and TRBJ2-3; D remains unclear. The CDR3 runs to 15 residues. Trimming took off 1 base at V and 8 bases at J, with 17 bases between the two ends. CDR1 and CDR2 from the germline V gene are SGDLS and YYNGEE. CDR3 DNA: TGTGCCAGCAGCGTAAAGCAGGATATTACGGCTACGCAGTATTTT. It translates to CASSVKQDITATQYF.

The chain couples TRBV5-1 to TRBJ2-1, with TRBD2 matching 11 bases. The germline V gene encodes CDR1 SGHRS and CDR2 YFSETQ. V lost 6 bases, J lost 10 bases, and 6 bases stayed unmatched. This CDR3 has 13 amino acids. The CDR3: CASTSGTSGEQFF. CDR3 sequence (DNA): TGCGCCAGCACATCCGGGACTAGCGGAGAGCAGTTCTTC.

The rearrangement links TRBV4-2 to TRBJ2-2, with 8 bases fitting TRBD1. CDR3 size: 15 residues. CDR1 LGHNA and CDR2 YNFKEQ come from the germline V gene. Losses at the gene ends were 6 bases for V and 1 base for J; bases not matched to a gene: 4. CDR3 nucleotide sequence: TGTGCCAGCAGGCCCGGGACAGGGAACACCGGGGAGCTGTTTTTT. This codes for CASRPGTGNTGELFF.

The J gene is TRBJ2-3, the V gene TRBV7-2; 7 nucleotides agree with TRBD1. This CDR3 has 16 residues. The V gene's germline CDR1 is SGHTA and CDR2 FQGNSA. Trimming removed 5 bases from V and 0 bases from J; junction bases left unmatched: 8. CDR3 protein: CASSLGQASSTDTQYF. For the CDR3, the DNA is TGTGCCAGCAGCCTCGGACAGGCGTCTAGCACAGATACGCAGTATTTT.